This T cell receptor (beta chain) was captured by sequencing in a study of shared clonotypes between healthy human individuals (dated by TCRdb to 2018 to 2021). Study-wide context: A few men and a couple of women, aged 18 to 49 years, made up the cohort. Between about 0.94 and 8.9 billion PBMCs per donor were obtained by leukapheresis. Per donor, three plates each were used for CD4 naive and CD4 memory, two for CD8 naive, and one for CD8 memory. To increase sequencing depth and limit assay-specific biases, TCR repertoire library preparation and sequencing were carried out by different laboratories using diverse techniques. To estimate repertoire size and how much clonotypes are shared between individuals, the study performed deep sequencing of blood TCR repertoires from roughly five healthy adults. Findings and caveats that apply to the study as a whole: Sharing across a few donors was observed for approximately 5% of naive CD4, over 3% of naive CD8, over 2% of memory CD4, and approximately 0.41% of memory CD8 clonotypes. Pairwise subsampling led to the expectation that sequencing depth would affect the degree of clonotype sharing among donors. Because the study included only a small number of donors, the genetic and exposure-history diversity represented was limited. Naive subsets generally had larger estimated clonotype richness than memory subsets did. Only blood was sampled, and tissue TCR repertoires likely differ from those in blood. Incomplete sequencing was indicated by rarefaction of sorted-subset datasets, despite the large sequencing depth. Compared with non-shared clonotypes, clonotypes shared by all four sorted-subset donors had higher generation probabilities.

CD8 naive samples were CD45RO-negative cells positively selected for CCR7, giving a CD45RA+CCR7+ population that excluded TemRA cells. The donors were healthy, HIV-negative adults who had no recently reported acute infections or vaccinations. Every donor was a Caucasian adult residing in Nashville, Tennessee, USA. Blood was obtained by leukapheresis, after which PBMCs were separated by Ficoll-Histopaque density gradient centrifugation and cryopreserved in liquid nitrogen vapor phase. Analytical flow cytometry was used to check the purity and quantity of every magnetically sorted T cell population. From each sorted fraction, genomic DNA was isolated and quantified by UV absorbance on a Nanodrop 2000c. TCR CDR3 regions were amplified from genomic DNA by multiplex PCR using the deep immunoSEQ assay. Genomic DNA extracted from each cell subset was distributed evenly over all wells of several immunoSEQ 96-well plates, and each plate served as one replicate. For sorted subsets, about 0.2 ug genomic DNA, equal to some 30,000 T cell genomes, was loaded into each replicate PCR. The purified libraries were quantified using a Qubit 3.0 fluorometer, sized with a Bioanalyzer 2100, and then quantified again using the KAPA Library Quantification kit. Each immunoSEQ 96-well plate was sequenced on its own single-read 150-cycle Illumina NextSeq 550 flow cell. As for the original processing: Because the immunoSEQ output held only junctional sequences and lacked quality scores, the filtering could not match the filtering applied to full-length reads. To assign V/J genes and CDR3, sequences were annotated against IMGT germline references using PyIR, a Python wrapper for IgBLAST v1.9. Reads were filtered out if the reads had weak V/J assignments (E-value above 1e-6), no CDR3, stop codons, out-of-frame junctions, or ambiguous translated residues. V3J clonotypes were defined as sequences sharing the same inferred V gene, J gene, and CDR3 amino acid sequence. Percentage overlap between repertoires was computed as shared unique clonotypes divided by the size of the smaller repertoire. RTK rarefaction, the Chao1 estimator, and Recon v2.1 estimates of unobserved clonotypes were used to assess repertoire richness. Generation probabilities were computed with OLGA for all TCRbeta clonotypes obtained by the gDNA method from several donors. This immuneACCESS table, as held by TCRdb, lists in-frame sequences with V and J called but not all clones. Of the missing ones, under half trace to an unresolved V gene in checked studies; the others have no known cause. V and J calls and clone size are those listed in that table; D and trimming were worked out from the DNA. The sample profile shows hundreds of thousands of clones; about 96% of them were found once. About 0.12% of the sample rests with the top ten.

The CDR3 holds 16 amino acids from the cysteine to the phenylalanine. Of all the DNA, just the CDR3 is kept, 48 bases in frame from base 1. Trimming removed 6 bases from V and 0 bases from J; the gene matches leave 10 bases unexplained. CDR1 SGHAT and CDR2 FQNNGV are derived from the germline V gene. Concerning this clone: This receptor's antigen is unknown. Within one base of it there is no much larger clone, and no base qualities were kept.

The receptor's source is a woman aged 30 to 39 in good health. Sequencing input: naive CD8+ T cells sorted from blood. The cell subset or site label corresponds to: CD45RA+CCR7+. This sequence uses TRBV11-2 and TRBJ2-5; the central 7 bases match TRBD2. The DNA sequence is given as TGTGCCAGCAGACAGGTAGCGGGTGTTTACCAAGAGACCCAGTACTTC. The encoded protein is CASRQVAGVYQETQYF.